This T cell receptor (beta chain) was recovered during a study of T cell changes during pregnancy in multiple sclerosis. Trimming cost V 5 bases and J 4 bases; bases outside gene matches: 9. The CDR3 is 16 residues long. CDR1 is SEHNR, CDR2 FQNEAQ, per germline (reference sequence). TCRdb's copy holds only in-frame clones and misses some; the assay was immunoSEQ multiplex PCR. The sample has around 80,000 clones, approximately 95% seen once; the top ten hold more than 0.75%. The chain couples TRBV7-9 to TRBJ2-3, with 10 bases fitting TRBD2. Here the sequenced sample was peripheral blood, taken in the second trimester of pregnancy. The sequence was collected from a female donor in good health, enrolled as a control in a pregnancy study. The CDR3 protein is CASSPRGLAGADTQYF. In DNA form, the CDR3 reads TGTGCCAGCAGCCCAAGAGGTCTAGCGGGAGCAGATACGCAGTATTTT.